Listed here are 12 T cell receptor beta chains from one sample, sequenced in a study of identical twins. TCRdb independently ran MiXCR on the 5' RACE reads; one entry per CDR3 protein. The sample shows 1.5 million to 2 million distinct CDR3 sequences, around 29% of them seen only once. Sequencing used cord blood. Receptors originate from a newborn girl in good health.

This chain connects TRBV6-1 to TRBJ2-1; D call uncertain. V was shortened by 6 bases and J by 8 bases, with 20 bases between the two germline ends. The germline gives CDR1 MNHNS, CDR2 SASEGT. The CDR3 covers 15 residues. CDR3 sequence: CASRVSYTLTDEQFF. In nucleotides, the CDR3 is TGTGCCAGCAGGGTTAGTTACACCCTTACGGATGAGCAGTTCTTC.

This clonotype turned up a few times. The CDR3 bases are TGTGCCAGCAGCCCCAGGGTGGGATTTGGCTACACCTTC. This sequence encodes CASSPRVGFGYTF. This chain links TRBV14 with TRBJ1-2, with TRBD1 as a possible D gene (5 bases). Germline CDR1 is SGHDN and CDR2 is FVKESK. The CDR3 spans 13 residues. V lost 4 bases to trimming and J lost 7 bases, with 13 bases between them. Full variable domain (outside the CDR3, taken from reference TRBV14 and TRBJ1-2): EAGVTQFPSHSVIEKGQTVTLRCDPISGHDNLYWYRRVMGKEIKFLLHFVKESKQDESGMPNNRFLAERTGGTYSTLKVQPAELEDSGVYFCASSPRVGFGYTFGSGTRLTVV.

The chain uses TRBV6-6 and TRBJ2-4; D is possibly TRBD2 (7 bases). This CDR3 region has 12 residues. Germline V CDR1 and CDR2: MNHNY, SVGAGI (reference sequence). V gave up 7 bases and J gave up 7 bases, with 11 bases separating them. CDR3 amino acids: CASTRGGNIQYF. CDR3 DNA: TGTGCCAGCACCCGCGGGGGCAACATTCAGTACTTC.

This clonotype was detected a few times. V is TRBV12-3 or TRBV12-4 and J is TRBJ1-2; weak D call: TRBD1 (5 bases). V lost 5 bases and J 4 bases, leaving 14 bases between the germline ends. The CDR3 is 14 amino acids. CDR3 in amino acids: CASSVPGLSYGYTF. CDR3 in DNA: TGTGCCAGCAGTGTCCCGGGACTGTCCTATGGCTACACCTTC.

The V call is TRBV10-3, the J call TRBJ2-1, with 8 bases matching TRBD1. Germline V gene sequence: CDR1 ENHRY, CDR2 SYGVKD. The CDR3 length is 15 residues. The V segment lost 6 bases and the J segment 4 bases; nucleotides outside the gene matches: 8. The CDR3 spells CAISYRDRLYNEQFF. For the CDR3, the DNA is TGTGCCATCAGCTACCGGGACAGGCTATACAATGAGCAGTTCTTC.

The chain joins TRBV20-1 to TRBJ2-2; 12 bases are shared with TRBD1. CDR1 is DFQATT, CDR2 SNEGSKA, per germline (reference sequence). J gave up 4 bases and V 6 bases, and 3 bases lay outside the gene matches. The CDR3 is 14 amino acids. The CDR3 sequence is CSAPGQGATGELFF. Written as DNA, the CDR3 is TGCAGTGCGCCGGGACAGGGGGCCACCGGGGAGCTGTTTTTT.

The chain uses TRBV7-9 and TRBJ2-1; the match to TRBD2 covers 10 bases. Trimming took 5 bases from V and 9 from J; bases not matched to a gene: 16. In germline, CDR1 is SEHNR, CDR2 FQNEAQ (reference sequence). The CDR3 has 17 amino acids. The CDR3 coding sequence is TGTGCCAGCAGCCCGACGAGGGCTAGCGGGAGAATAGTTGAGCAGTTCTTC. It translates to CASSPTRASGRIVEQFF.

The chain carries TRBV7-9 and TRBJ1-1; D possibly corresponds to TRBD1 (6 bases). The V end was cut by 1 base, the J end by 1 base, with 10 bases between. Germline V lookup: CDR1 SEHNR, CDR2 FQNEAQ (reference sequence). This CDR3 has 15 residues. This CDR3 is CASSLGVRGNTEAFF. CDR3 DNA sequence: TGTGCCAGCAGCTTAGGAGTCAGGGGGAACACTGAAGCTTTCTTT.

The chain is built from TRBV20-1 and TRBJ1-2; 7 bases line up with TRBD1. Germline loops: CDR1 DFQATT, CDR2 SNEGSKA (reference sequence). This CDR3 has 12 amino acids. J was trimmed by 6 bases and V by 6 bases; bases with no gene match: 7. This CDR3 reads CSAKGGSDGYTF. CDR3 DNA: TGCAGTGCCAAAGGGGGCTCGGATGGCTACACCTTC.

V gene TRBV29-1 combines with J gene TRBJ2-7; unclear D gene. The CDR3 has 13 residues. Germline assignment: CDR1 SQVTM and CDR2 ANQGSEA. V was shortened by 1 base and J by 2 bases, with 9 bases between the two germline ends. CDR3 sequence (DNA): TGCAGCGTTGAAGGAGGTCAGACCTACGAGCAGTACTTC. It encodes CSVEGGQTYEQYF.

This clonotype was seen a handful of times. V is TRBV5-1 and J is TRBJ1-5; 8 nucleotides match TRBD1. J lost 3 bases, V lost 0 bases, and 8 bases had no gene match. Germline CDR1 reads SGHRS; CDR2 reads YFSETQ. This CDR3 comprises 17 residues. The DNA of the CDR3 is TGCGCCAGCAGCTTGGTACCGGCGACAGGGGTCAATCAGCCCCAGCATTTT. Translated: CASSLVPATGVNQPQHF.

This clonotype appeared many times. The genes are TRBV4-1 and TRBJ2-1, with 8 bases aligning to TRBD2. V dropped 1 base and J dropped 6; count of bases not matched to a gene: 5. Germline CDR1 and CDR2: MGHRA and YSYEKL. This CDR3 region has 15 residues. The CDR3: CASSQVSLAGNEQFF. The CDR3 nucleotides are TGCGCCAGCAGCCAAGTCAGCCTAGCGGGCAATGAGCAGTTCTTC.